This T cell receptor (beta chain) was captured in a study of cytomegalovirus exposure and HLA in healthy donors. PCR used 60 Vbeta primers and 13 Jbeta primers. Only in-frame clones appear in the TCRdb table, and some are missing; sequencing was by immunoSEQ multiplex PCR. This table holds 100,000 or so clones, 80% to 90% found once. Germline V gene sequence: CDR1 MNHNS, CDR2 SASEGT. There are 15 residues in the CDR3. Germline trimming cut 2 bases from V and 4 bases from J; bases unmatched to any gene: 6. The chain combines TRBV6-1 with TRBJ2-3; 7 nucleotides line up with TRBD2. The clonotype was recovered from a young woman in good health and CMV-seronegative. The sample comprised PBMCs. CDR3 nucleotide sequence: TGTGCCAGCAGTGAAATAGCGGGCGAAGCAGATACGCAGTATTTT. Its translation is CASSEIAGEADTQYF.